The entry below gives a single TCR beta chain sequence along with its context. In its sample, this clone was seen many times. No antigen is known for it. No quality values exist for individual bases; no much larger clone is one base distant. The donors were included in the validation cohort of over a hundred subjects, a group kept apart from the 666-subject first cohort. To prepare the library, the immunoSEQ multiplex PCR assay was applied. Regarding the original processing steps: To diagnose cytomegalovirus status from the catalog of TCR beta chain sequences, a statistical classification framework was built. The immuneACCESS repertoire file appears here via TCRdb, limited to in-frame rearrangements. These files lack a portion of the clones; in checked studies, under half of the deficit traces to unresolved V genes, and the cause of the others is not known. V, J and clone size were drawn from that table, and D and trimming were deduced from the DNA. This sample lists 150,000 to 200,000 clones; around nine tenths were detected once. Clones ranked in the top ten supply approximately 2.6% of the sample.

From the cysteine through the phenylalanine, the CDR3 covers 15 amino acids. Only the CDR3 DNA is retained, 45 bases long and in frame from the first base. CDR1 is given as ENHRY and CDR2 as SYGVKD, both from the germline V gene. Cut back by 3 bases and 3 bases, the V and J ends lie 14 bases apart. This sample is part of a study of cytomegalovirus exposure and HLA in healthy donors (dated by TCRdb to 2016 to 2017). Study-level background: According to a later analysis, one platform produced both the 120 validation repertoires and the 666 repertoires of the first cohort. The study was designed to test whether signatures of past pathogen exposure could be identified by cataloging public T cell receptors. A separate validation cohort of more than 100 different subjects was used in addition to the 666-subject first cohort. To predict cytomegalovirus infection status, the study brought together high-throughput TCR immunosequencing, statistical association of individual TCRs with disease status, and machine learning.

Study-level results and caveats: Subsequent analysis determined that TCRs grouped into clusters in the first cohort also showed a tendency toward co-occurrence across the 130 or so validation repertoires, and approximately 94% of cluster scores exceeded 0. In the study, around 150 TCR beta chains were listed as associated with cytomegalovirus. The classifier was reported to diagnose cytomegalovirus status with high specificity and sensitivity in both the original and validation cohorts. All 120 or so repertoires were used to score co-occurrence in the validation cohort in a later analysis, because that analysis had no HLA typing for the cohort. Most TCR sequences were seen in very few donors, while some public TCRs were found in many individuals. It was suggested by the authors that the approach could potentially be generalized to other disease states and immunological phenotypes. In vitro tests confirmed that a few of the cytomegalovirus-associated TCR beta chains recognize cytomegalovirus antigens.

The clonotype originates from a young man in good health and CMV-seropositive. Sequenced sample: PBMCs. The rearranged chain carries TRBV10-3 and TRBJ1-1; no confident D gene assignment can be made. The base sequence is TGTGCCATCAGTGATCCCTCGAGGGTTTACACTGAAGCTTTCTTT. Translated, this gives CAISDPSRVYTEAFF.